This TCR beta chain is from a study of graft-versus-host responses after intestinal transplantation. Study overall: Isolated intestinal, liver-intestinal, or multivisceral transplants were what recipients had. Anti-thymocyte globulin served as induction for all recipients, who then took tacrolimus and steroids for approximately three years.

The CDR3 sequence is 12 residues long. Trimming removed 2 bases from V and 12 bases from J, with 12 bases in between. Germline V gene data show CDR1 as SGHRS and CDR2 as YFSETQ. Data came from immunoSEQ multiplex PCR; TCRdb stores just in-frame clones and leaves some out. This sample has about 59,000 clones, with around 92% found just once. Study-level results: The marrow of recipients harbored GvH clones, and ileum or blood showed some of them first. Where graft-donor T cell macrochimerism was present, patients had high graft-versus-host to host-versus-graft clonal ratios in allografts.

As regards this clone: Its antigen is currently unknown.

The receptor was derived from a human donor who was the organ donor for an intestinal transplant. The specimen was unstimulated CD4+ T cells sorted from spleen or lymph node cells, collected before transplant. V is TRBV5-1 and J is TRBJ2-1; TRBD1 might be the D (6 bases). The CDR3: CASSFWGQGQFF. The DNA of the CDR3 is TGCGCCAGCAGCTTCTGGGGGCAGGGGCAGTTCTTC.